This T cell receptor beta chain was obtained from a study of T-cell reconstitution after alpha-beta-depleted transplantation in children (dated by TCRdb to about 2016). Some background on the complete study: The study quantitatively tracked T-cell immune reconstitution after TCRalphabeta/CD19-depleted allogeneic hematopoietic cell transplantation in children using TCR repertoire profiling.

On the study overall, not on this receptor specifically: Over subsequent months, a decline in hyperexpanded clone frequencies was noted, and after one year, T-cell counts and TCRbeta diversity were mostly ascribed to newly produced T cells. Apparently early alphabetaT-cell count recovery about two months after transplant reportedly relied on only several hundred rapidly expanded clones derived from non-depleted graft cells. In some patients, the high TCRbeta diversity seen at day 60 was put down to recipient T cells and intrathymic progenitors that had survived conditioning.

Trimming at the junction amounts to 2 bases on V and 4 bases on J, and the germline ends lie 6 bases apart. As encoded in the germline V gene (reference sequence), CDR1 is DFQATT while CDR2 is SNEGSKA. From its cysteine to its phenylalanine, the CDR3 spans 12 amino acids. The read is trimmed to its CDR3 DNA, 36 bases read in frame from base 1. The library was produced with PCR. Sequencing was performed on an Illumina HiSeq 2500. TCR libraries were prepared with molecular barcoding, using unique molecular identifiers to normalize TCRbeta repertoire quantification. The raw public reads went through TCRdb reprocessing: fastp at Q25, MiXCR clone calling, in-frame beta chains kept. Every entry covers one CDR3 protein and lists the most common genes and DNA from its rows. The sample table holds approximately 240,000 distinct CDR3 sequences, of which roughly 11% were seen once. Of the sample, roughly 28% falls within the top ten clones.

The sample's treatment or condition label is to be understood as: allogeneic hematopoietic cell transplantation with graft depleted of TCRalphabeta T cells and CD19 B cells. The transplant recipients were children given TCRalphabeta/CD19-depleted allogeneic hematopoietic cell grafts. In this sample, this clonotype turned up many times. Its target antigen remains unknown. Base-call qualities are not available, and no considerably larger clone is one nucleotide away. The sequence joins TRBV20-1 to TRBJ1-5; a tentative D call is TRBD1 (5 bases match). The origin of this receptor is a child less than two years old with acute myeloid leukemia, due to receive a stem cell transplant. This specimen consisted of PBMCs, obtained before TCRalphabeta/CD19-depleted stem cell transplant. The DNA sequence is given as TGCAGTGCTAGACAGGGTAATCAGCCCCAGCATTTT. The encoded protein is CSARQGNQPQHF.